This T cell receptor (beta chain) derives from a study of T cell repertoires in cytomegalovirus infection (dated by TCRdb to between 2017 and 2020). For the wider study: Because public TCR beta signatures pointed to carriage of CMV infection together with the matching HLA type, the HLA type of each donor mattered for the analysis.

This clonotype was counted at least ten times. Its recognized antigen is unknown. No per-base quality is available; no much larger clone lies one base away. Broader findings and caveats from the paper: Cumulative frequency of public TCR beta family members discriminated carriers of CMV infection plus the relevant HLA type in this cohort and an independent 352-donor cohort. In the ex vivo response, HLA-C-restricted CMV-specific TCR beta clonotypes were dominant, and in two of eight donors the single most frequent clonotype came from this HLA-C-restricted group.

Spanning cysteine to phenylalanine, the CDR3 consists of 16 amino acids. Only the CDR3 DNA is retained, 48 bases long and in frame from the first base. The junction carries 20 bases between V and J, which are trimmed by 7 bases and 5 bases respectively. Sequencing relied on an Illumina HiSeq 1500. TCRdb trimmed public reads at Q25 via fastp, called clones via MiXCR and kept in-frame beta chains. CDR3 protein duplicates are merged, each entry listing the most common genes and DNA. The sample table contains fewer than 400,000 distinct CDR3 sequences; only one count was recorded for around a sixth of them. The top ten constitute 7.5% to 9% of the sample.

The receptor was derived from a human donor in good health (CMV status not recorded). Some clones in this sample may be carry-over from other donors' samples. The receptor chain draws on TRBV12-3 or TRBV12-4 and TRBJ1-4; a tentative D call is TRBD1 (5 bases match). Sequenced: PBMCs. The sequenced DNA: TGTGCCAGCACCCTGGGACTCTCCTCCTTAAATGAAAAACTGTTTTTT. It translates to CASTLGLSSLNEKLFF.